The clone carrying this TCR beta chain was seen at least ten times. Its antigen is not known. This sample stems from a study of Graves' ophthalmopathy and Graves' hyperthyroidism. Study in general: Ahead of any treatment, peripheral blood was obtained at the initial diagnosis.

Orbital computed tomography, together with clinical symptoms, serum thyroxine, TRAb and thyroid ultrasound, was used for diagnosis. Study findings and constraints: Built on 13 signatures, a model told ophthalmopathy apart from stable hyperthyroidism with roughly 88% sensitivity and around 80% specificity. Detected in blood as well were most expanded thyroid clonotypes with frequency above 0.001.

The CDR3 has 14 residues. Deletions cut 3 bases from V and 1 base from J, with 9 bases between. Looked up from germline, CDR1 is SEHNR and CDR2 is FQNEAQ (reference sequence). RNA transcripts were the source from which TCR beta CDR3 regions were amplified. Amplification began with first-round RT-PCR using HTBI primers, then second-round multiplex PCR was performed. TCRdb reprocessed the multiplex PCR reads via MiXCR and lists one record per CDR3 protein. Of almost 750,000 distinct CDR3 sequences in the sample, 40% were seen once. This chain uses TRBV7-9 with TRBJ2-5, with D perhaps given as TRBD1 or TRBD2 (5 bases each). The specimen was peripheral blood. The source is an adult man with Graves' ophthalmopathy. CDR3 in amino acids: CASSFTGTQETQYF. The CDR3 DNA follows: TGTGCCAGCAGCTTTACCGGGACCCAAGAGACCCAGTACTTC.